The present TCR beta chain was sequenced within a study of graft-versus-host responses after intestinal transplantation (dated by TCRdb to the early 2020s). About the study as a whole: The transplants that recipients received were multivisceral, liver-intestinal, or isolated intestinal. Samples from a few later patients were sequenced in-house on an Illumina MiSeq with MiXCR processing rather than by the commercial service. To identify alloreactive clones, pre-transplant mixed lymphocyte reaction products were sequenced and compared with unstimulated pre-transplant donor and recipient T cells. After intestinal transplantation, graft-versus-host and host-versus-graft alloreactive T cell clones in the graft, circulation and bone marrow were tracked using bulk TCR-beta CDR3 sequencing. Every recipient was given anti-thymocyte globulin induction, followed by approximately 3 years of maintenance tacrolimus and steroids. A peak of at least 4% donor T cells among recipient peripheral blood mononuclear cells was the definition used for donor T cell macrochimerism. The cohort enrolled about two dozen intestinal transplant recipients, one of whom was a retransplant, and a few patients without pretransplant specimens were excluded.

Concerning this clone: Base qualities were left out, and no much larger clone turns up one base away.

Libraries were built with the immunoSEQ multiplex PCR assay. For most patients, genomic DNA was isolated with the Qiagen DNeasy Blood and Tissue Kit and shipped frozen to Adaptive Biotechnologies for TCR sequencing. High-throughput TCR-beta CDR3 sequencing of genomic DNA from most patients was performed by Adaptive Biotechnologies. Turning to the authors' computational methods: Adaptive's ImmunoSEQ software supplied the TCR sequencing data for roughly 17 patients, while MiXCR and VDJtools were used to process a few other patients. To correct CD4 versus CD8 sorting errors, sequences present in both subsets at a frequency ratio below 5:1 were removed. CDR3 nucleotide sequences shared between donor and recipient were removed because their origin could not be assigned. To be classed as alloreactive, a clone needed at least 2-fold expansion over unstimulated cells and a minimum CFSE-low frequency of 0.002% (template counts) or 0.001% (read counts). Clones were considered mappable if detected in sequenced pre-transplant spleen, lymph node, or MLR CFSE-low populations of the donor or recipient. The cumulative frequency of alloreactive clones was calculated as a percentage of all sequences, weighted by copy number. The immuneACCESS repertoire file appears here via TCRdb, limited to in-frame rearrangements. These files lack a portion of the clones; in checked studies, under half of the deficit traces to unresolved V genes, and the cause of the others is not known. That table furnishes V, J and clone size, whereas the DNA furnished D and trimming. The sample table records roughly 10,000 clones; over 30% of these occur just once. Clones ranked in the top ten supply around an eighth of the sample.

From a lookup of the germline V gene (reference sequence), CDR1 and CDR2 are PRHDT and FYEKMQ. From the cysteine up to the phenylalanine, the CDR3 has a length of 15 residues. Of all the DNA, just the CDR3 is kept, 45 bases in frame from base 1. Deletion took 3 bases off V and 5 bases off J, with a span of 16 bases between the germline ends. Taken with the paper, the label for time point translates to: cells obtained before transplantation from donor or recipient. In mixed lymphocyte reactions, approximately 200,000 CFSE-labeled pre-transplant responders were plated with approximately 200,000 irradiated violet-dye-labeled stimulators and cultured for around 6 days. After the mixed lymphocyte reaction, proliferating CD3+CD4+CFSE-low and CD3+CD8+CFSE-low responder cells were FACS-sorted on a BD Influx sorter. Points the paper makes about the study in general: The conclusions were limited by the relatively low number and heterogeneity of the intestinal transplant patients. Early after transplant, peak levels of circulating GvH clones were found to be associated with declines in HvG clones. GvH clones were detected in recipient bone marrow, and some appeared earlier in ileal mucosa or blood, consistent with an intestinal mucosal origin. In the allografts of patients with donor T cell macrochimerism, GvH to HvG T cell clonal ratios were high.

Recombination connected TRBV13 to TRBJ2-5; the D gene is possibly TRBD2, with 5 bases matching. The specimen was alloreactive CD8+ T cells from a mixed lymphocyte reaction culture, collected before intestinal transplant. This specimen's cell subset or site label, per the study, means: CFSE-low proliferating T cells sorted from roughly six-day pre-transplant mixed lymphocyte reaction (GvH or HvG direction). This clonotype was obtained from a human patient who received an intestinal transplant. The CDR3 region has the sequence CASSFPTGGRETQYF. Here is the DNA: TGTGCCAGCAGCTTCCCCACCGGCGGGCGTGAGACCCAGTACTTC.